This T cell receptor beta chain originates from a study of beta chain features in type 1 diabetes. V was pared by 2 bases and J by 6 bases, with 2 bases of the junction left unmatched. Germline V gene lookup returns CDR1 SSHAT and CDR2 FNYEAQ (reference sequence). The CDR3 length is 13 residues. Study-level points and caveats: Shorter TCRB CDR3s, moderately but significantly so, marked every one of the four CD4+ subsets in Type 1 diabetes patients.

The authors reverse transcribed all of the isolated RNA, so sequencing captured expressed TCRB transcripts. Clones were read by immunoSEQ multiplex PCR, and TCRdb kept only the in-frame ones, dropping some. The data show 140,000 to 150,000 clones, about an eighth seen once. Worth noting for this clone: No antigen is known for it.

The sample comprised central memory CD4+ T cells from blood. This chain uses TRBV7-7 with TRBJ2-7, with 9 positions matching TRBD1. The sequence derives from a man aged 18 to 30 with type 1 diabetes. The CDR3 DNA reads TGTGCCAGCAGCTTATCGACAGGGGGCGAGCAGTACTTC. It encodes CASSLSTGGEQYF. Complete variable domain (other parts from reference TRBV7-7 and TRBJ2-7): GAGVSQSPRYKVTKRGQDVTLRCDPISSHATLYWYQQALGQGPEFLTYFNYEAQPDKSGLPSDRFSAERPEGSISTLTIQRTEQRDSAMYRCASSLSTGGEQYFGPGTRLTVT.